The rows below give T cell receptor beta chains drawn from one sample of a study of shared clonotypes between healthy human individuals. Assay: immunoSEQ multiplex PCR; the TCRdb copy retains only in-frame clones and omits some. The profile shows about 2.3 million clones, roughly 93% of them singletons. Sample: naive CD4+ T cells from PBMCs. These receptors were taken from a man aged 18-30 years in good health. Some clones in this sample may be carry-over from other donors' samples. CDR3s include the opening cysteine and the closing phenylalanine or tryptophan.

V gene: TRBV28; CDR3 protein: CASSFGGQGGYGYTF
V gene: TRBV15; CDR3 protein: CATSKGGGSYEQYF
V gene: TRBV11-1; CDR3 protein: CASSLRVTSGSTDTQYF
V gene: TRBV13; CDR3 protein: CASSSRRGRHYEQYF
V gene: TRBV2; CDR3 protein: CASRGGYSNSYEQYF
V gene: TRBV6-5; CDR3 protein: CASSYSGVGTEAFF
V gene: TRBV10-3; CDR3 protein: CAISDSGGAYEQYF
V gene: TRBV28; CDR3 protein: CASSLGAKPRTDTQYF
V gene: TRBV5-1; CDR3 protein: CASPRAGRSRCETQYF
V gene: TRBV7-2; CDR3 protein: CASSPDRTHQPQHF
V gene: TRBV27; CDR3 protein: CASSLMSGFSGANVLTF
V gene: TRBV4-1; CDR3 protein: CASRHIGREGYNEQFF
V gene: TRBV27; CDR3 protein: CASSSSGGPSYEQYF
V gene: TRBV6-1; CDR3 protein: CASSEARPGNQPQHF
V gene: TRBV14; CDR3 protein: CASSQEAGAGETQYF
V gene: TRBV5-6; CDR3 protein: CASSLGTLNYGYTF
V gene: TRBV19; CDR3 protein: CASRRADHSYEQYF
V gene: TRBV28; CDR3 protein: CASSWDSYGYTF
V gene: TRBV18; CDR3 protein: CASSQGGNYGYTF